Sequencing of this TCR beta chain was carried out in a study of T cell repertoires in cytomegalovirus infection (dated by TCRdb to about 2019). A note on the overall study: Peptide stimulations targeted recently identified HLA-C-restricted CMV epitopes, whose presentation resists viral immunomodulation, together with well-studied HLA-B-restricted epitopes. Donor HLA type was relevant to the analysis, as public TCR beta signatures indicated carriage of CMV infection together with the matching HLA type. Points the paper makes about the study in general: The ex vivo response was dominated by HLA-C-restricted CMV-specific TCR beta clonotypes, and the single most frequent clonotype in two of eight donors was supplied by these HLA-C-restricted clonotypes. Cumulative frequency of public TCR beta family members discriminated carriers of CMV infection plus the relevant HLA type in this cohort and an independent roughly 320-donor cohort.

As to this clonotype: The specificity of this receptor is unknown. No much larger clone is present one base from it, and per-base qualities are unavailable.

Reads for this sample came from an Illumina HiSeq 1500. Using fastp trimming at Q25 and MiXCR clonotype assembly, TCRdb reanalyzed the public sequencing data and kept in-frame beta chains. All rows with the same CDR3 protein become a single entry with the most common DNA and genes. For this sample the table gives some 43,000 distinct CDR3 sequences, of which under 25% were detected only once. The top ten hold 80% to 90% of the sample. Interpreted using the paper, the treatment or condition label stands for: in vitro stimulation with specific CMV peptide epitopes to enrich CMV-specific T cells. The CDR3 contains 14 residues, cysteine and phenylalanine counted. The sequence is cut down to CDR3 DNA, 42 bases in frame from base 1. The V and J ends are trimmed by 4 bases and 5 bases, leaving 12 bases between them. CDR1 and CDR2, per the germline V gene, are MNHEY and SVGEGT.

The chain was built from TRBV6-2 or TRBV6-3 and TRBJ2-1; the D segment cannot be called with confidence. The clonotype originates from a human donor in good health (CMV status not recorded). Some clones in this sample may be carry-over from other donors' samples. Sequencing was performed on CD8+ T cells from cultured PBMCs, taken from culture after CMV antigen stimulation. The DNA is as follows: TGTGCCAGCAGTTCCGGGCGGATAGACAATGAGCAGTTCTTC. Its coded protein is CASSSGRIDNEQFF.